This T cell receptor (beta chain) comes out of a study of early stage breast cancer tumors (TCRdb year 2017). Context from the whole study: Of the 16 invasive breast tumors, about a dozen were found to be estrogen receptor-positive, progesterone receptor-positive and HER2-negative. Of the approximately twelve ER+/PR+/HER2- tumors, eight were classified as invasive ductal carcinomas and four as invasive lobular carcinomas. On average, each sample had around 10-fold read coverage. The samples as a whole yielded more than 2.5 million detected templates, corresponding to 900,000 to 1,100,000 unique clonotypes. The investigation overall reported the following: Compared with adjacent normal breast tissue, tumors had higher clonality and roughly 2.5-fold greater T cell density. Chain pairing and functional markers such as CD4, CD8 and FOXP3 were not captured by bulk genomic DNA sequencing of unsorted cells. Enriched TCRB sequences shared across patients were found to be mostly commonly generated sequences that were unlikely to play an important role in the tumor microenvironment. Because the cohort was small, analysis by tumor subtype was not possible. Repertoires from blood resembled normal breast more closely than tumor, and using blood as a reference for each tissue separated tumor from normal in 14 of 16 patients.

As for this clone: What antigen it recognizes has not been identified. The record has no base qualities; no much larger clone is one base away.

The study profiled bulk TCR beta-chain repertoires in matched peripheral blood, tumor and adjacent normal breast tissue taken from some 15 patients with early-stage breast cancer. Before surgery, whole blood (roughly 4.5-10 mL) was collected into EDTA tubes and processed within 2 hours. Peripheral blood mononuclear cells were isolated by Ficoll-Paque centrifugation in SepMate-50 tubes. PBMCs were cryopreserved in about 90% FBS with about 10% DMSO in aliquots of about 1.7 to 4.5 million cells and stored in liquid nitrogen. Genomic DNA was extracted with the Qiagen AllPrep DNA/RNA Mini kit. CDR1 and CDR2 (GTSNPN, SVGIG) derive from the germline V gene (reference sequence). From cysteine to phenylalanine, the CDR3 is 13 amino acids long. The only DNA kept is the CDR3, 39 bases in frame from the first base. V loses 2 bases, J loses 4 bases, and the germline ends lie 11 bases apart. Every sample was amplified as two independent genomic DNA replicates, using approximately 550 ng for blood and about 1.6 ug for tumor or normal breast. Following the manufacturer's instructions, the ImmunoSeq Intro kit was used to carry out TCRB sequencing on genomic DNA. Multiplex PCR was run for roughly 30 cycles using proprietary primers and spike-in control sequences for absolute quantification. Single-end 150-bp reads were used to sequence an 87-bp fragment spanning the CDR3 and the flanking V and J genes. Each lane of an Illumina MiSeq running version 3.0 chemistry carried seven multiplexed samples, with two replicates apiece. The study's processing was this. Raw data were processed with the vendor's proprietary pipeline, and both replicates were merged into a single result per sample. Productive rearrangements sharing the V-gene family, CDR3 amino acid sequence and J-gene segment were defined as clonotypes. Clonality was calculated as 1 minus the normalized Shannon entropy (Pielou evenness) of TCRB abundances. T cell density was estimated by dividing total templates by the number of input cells inferred from the DNA input amount. Total repertoire diversity and clonality were estimated with Recon using default parameters. A clonotype counted as tumor-enriched if its abundance in tumor exceeded 0.1% and was at least 32-fold higher than its abundance in normal breast. TCRdb took over this immuneACCESS table, retaining in-frame rearrangements with V and J assigned. Such tables are incomplete; in checked studies, under half of the missing clones stem from an unresolved V gene, and the remainder is unexplained. The V and J calls and clone size come from that table; D and trimming were worked out from the DNA. This sample lists about 70,000 clones; approximately 80% were detected once. Clones ranked in the top ten supply around 5% of the sample.

The specimen sequenced was blood. This sequence was found in a person in their 40s with breast cancer. The rearranged segments are TRBV30 and TRBJ2-5, with the D segment identity uncertain. The CDR3 corresponds to CAWSFDTRETQYF. The nucleotide sequence reads TGTGCCTGGAGTTTCGACACACGAGAGACCCAGTACTTC.